This TCR beta chain was sequenced during a study of blood T cell repertoires in COVID-19. Whole-study context: T cells, B-cell-depleted T cells, or PBMCs supplied cDNA or gDNA.

Measured with immunoSEQ multiplex PCR; TCRdb has only the in-frame clones, and not every one. The sample yields tens of thousands of clones, 70% to 90% seen once. The receptor's source is a woman of 80 years or more with acute or convalescent COVID-19. What was sequenced was peripheral blood.

For the CDR3, the DNA is TGTGCCACCAGCTGGGGACAGGCCTCAGATACGCAGTATTTT. Translation: CATSWGQASDTQYF. The rearrangement links TRBV15 to TRBJ2-3, with 8 bases identical to TRBD1. This CDR3 contains 14 residues. The germline CDR1 and CDR2 sequences are LNHNV and YYDKDF (reference sequence). J was trimmed by 4 bases and V by 5 bases; bases with no gene match: 5.